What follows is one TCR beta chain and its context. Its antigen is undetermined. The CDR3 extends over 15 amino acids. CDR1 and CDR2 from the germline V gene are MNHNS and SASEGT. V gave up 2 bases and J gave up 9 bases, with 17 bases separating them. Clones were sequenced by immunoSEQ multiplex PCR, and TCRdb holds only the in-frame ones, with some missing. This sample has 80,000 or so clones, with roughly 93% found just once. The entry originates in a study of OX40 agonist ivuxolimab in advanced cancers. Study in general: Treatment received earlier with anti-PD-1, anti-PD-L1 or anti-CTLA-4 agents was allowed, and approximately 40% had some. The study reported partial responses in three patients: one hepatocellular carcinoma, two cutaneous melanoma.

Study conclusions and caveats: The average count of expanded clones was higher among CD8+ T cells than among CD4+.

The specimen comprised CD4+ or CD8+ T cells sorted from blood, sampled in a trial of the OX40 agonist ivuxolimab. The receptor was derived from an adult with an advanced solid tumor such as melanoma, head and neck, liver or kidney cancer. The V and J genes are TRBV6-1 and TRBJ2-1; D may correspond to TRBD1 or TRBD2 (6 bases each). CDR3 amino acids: CASSELPGGGTEQFF. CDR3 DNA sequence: TGTGCCAGCAGTGAACTCCCCGGGGGCGGGACTGAGCAGTTCTTC.